Below, 11 T cell receptor beta chains from the same sample are listed, as sequenced in a study of early T cells in non-severe SARS-CoV-2 infection. MiXCR was run by TCRdb on the 5' RACE reads, yielding one entry per CDR3 protein. The data contain about 99,000 distinct CDR3 sequences, 16% of them singletons. The sample taken for sequencing was whole blood. These receptors were taken from an adult who was a healthcare worker with PCR-confirmed SARS-CoV-2 infection or an uninfected control (not recorded which).

This chain connects TRBV11-2 to TRBJ2-1; tentatively, D is TRBD2 (5 bases). The CDR3 loop spans 14 amino acids. Per the germline V gene, CDR1 is SGHAT and CDR2 is FQNNGV. With 2 bases removed from V and 11 bases from J, the gap between germline ends came to 16 bases. CDR3 in amino acids: CASSLPTLRVKQFF. The CDR3 DNA follows: TGTGCCAGCAGCTTACCCACTTTGCGGGTGAAGCAGTTCTTC.

In its sample, this clonotype was seen many times. The rearrangement links TRBV19 to TRBJ2-1; perhaps TRBD2 as D (6 bases). The CDR3 spans 15 residues. The V gene lost 7 bases and the J gene lost 9 bases, with 22 bases spanning the gap. Germline-derived CDR1 and CDR2 are LNHDA and SQIVND (reference sequence). CDR3 region: CASTIGGSSLVEQFF. The CDR3 DNA reads TGTGCCAGTACGATTGGGGGGAGCTCGCTAGTTGAGCAGTTCTTC.

This clonotype turned up a few times. V gene TRBV19 combines with J gene TRBJ2-1; no clear D gene. The germline gives CDR1 LNHDA, CDR2 SQIVND (reference sequence). The CDR3 covers 15 residues. The V end was cut by 3 bases, the J end by 1 base, with 10 bases between. CDR3: CASSIDGGSYNEQFF. The CDR3, as DNA: TGTGCCAGTAGTATCGACGGCGGTTCCTACAATGAGCAGTTCTTC. Supplemented by reference TRBV19 and TRBJ2-1, the full variable domain reads DGGITQSPKYLFRKEGQNVTLSCEQNLNHDAMYWYRQDPGQGLRLIYYSQIVNDFQKGDIAEGYSVSREKKESFPLTVTSAQKNPTAFYLCASSIDGGSYNEQFFGPGTRLTVL.

This chain connects TRBV2 to TRBJ2-1; unclear D gene. Germline V gives CDR1 SNHLY, CDR2 FYNNEI. The CDR3 consists of 14 residues. V was cut by 6 bases and J by 6 bases, with 15 bases left in between. CDR3 protein: CASSPRRAINEQFF. In DNA, the CDR3 is TGTGCCAGCAGCCCCCGGAGAGCGATCAATGAGCAGTTCTTC.

This chain links TRBV9 with TRBJ2-7, with no clear D. The V and J ends lost 3 bases and 1 base respectively, with 11 bases between them. This CDR3 has 14 residues. Per the germline V gene, CDR1 is SGDLS and CDR2 is YYNGEE. CDR3 in DNA: TGTGCCAGCAGCGGTGGAGACCCTTCCTACGAGCAGTACTTC. It specifies CASSGGDPSYEQYF.

This chain connects TRBV5-4 to TRBJ2-1, with 7 nucleotides matching TRBD2. The CDR3 is made up of 15 amino acids. Trimming removed 4 bases from V and 8 bases from J; junction bases left unmatched: 12. CDR1 SGHNT and CDR2 YYREEE come from the germline V gene (reference sequence). The CDR3 region is CASSTTGGSRDEQFF. The CDR3 region has the DNA TGTGCCAGCAGCACCACTGGCGGGAGTCGGGATGAGCAGTTCTTC.

This chain uses TRBV29-1 with TRBJ1-1; D not certain. This CDR3 has 10 residues. Trimming removed 4 bases from V and 3 bases from J, with 3 bases in between. CDR1 SQVTM and CDR2 ANQGSEA come from the germline V gene. The CDR3 loop is CSVGDTEAFF. CDR3 in DNA: TGCAGCGTTGGGGACACTGAAGCTTTCTTT.

The rearrangement joins TRBV11-2 to TRBJ2-7, with TRBD2 as a possible D gene (6 bases). Trimming removed 5 bases at V and 12 bases at J, with 23 bases between. The germline V gene has CDR1 SGHAT and CDR2 FQNNGV. The CDR3 length is 14 residues. This CDR3 is CASSPRPGTGVLYF. The DNA of the CDR3 is TGTGCCAGCAGCCCCCGACCCGGGACGGGGGTTCTGTACTTC.

The rearrangement joins TRBV24-1 to TRBJ2-2, with D unclear. V gave up 7 bases and J gave up 7 bases, with 9 bases separating them. Per germline, CDR1 KGHDR and CDR2 SFDVKD. The CDR3 is made up of 12 amino acids. CDR3 coding DNA: TGTGCCACCAGATCATTCGTCGGGGAGCTGTTTTTT. Its translation is CATRSFVGELFF.

The chain employs TRBV20-1 and TRBJ2-2; no clear D gene. Per germline, CDR1 DFQATT and CDR2 SNEGSKA (reference sequence). V was shortened by 3 bases and J by 2 bases, with 10 bases between the two germline ends. The CDR3 sequence is 14 residues long. CDR3 sequence (DNA): TGCAGTGCTAGGGGCAGGCTAAACACCGGGGAGCTGTTTTTT. Translation gives CSARGRLNTGELFF.

V gene TRBV6-2 or TRBV6-3 combines with J gene TRBJ2-7; no clear D gene. The CDR3 has 15 residues. Germline V CDR1 and CDR2: MNHEY, SVGEGT. Trimming removed 3 bases at V and 0 bases at J, with 12 bases between. The CDR3 coding sequence is TGTGCCAGCAGTTATAGCTCAGACGGCTCCTACGAGCAGTACTTC. It translates to CASSYSSDGSYEQYF.